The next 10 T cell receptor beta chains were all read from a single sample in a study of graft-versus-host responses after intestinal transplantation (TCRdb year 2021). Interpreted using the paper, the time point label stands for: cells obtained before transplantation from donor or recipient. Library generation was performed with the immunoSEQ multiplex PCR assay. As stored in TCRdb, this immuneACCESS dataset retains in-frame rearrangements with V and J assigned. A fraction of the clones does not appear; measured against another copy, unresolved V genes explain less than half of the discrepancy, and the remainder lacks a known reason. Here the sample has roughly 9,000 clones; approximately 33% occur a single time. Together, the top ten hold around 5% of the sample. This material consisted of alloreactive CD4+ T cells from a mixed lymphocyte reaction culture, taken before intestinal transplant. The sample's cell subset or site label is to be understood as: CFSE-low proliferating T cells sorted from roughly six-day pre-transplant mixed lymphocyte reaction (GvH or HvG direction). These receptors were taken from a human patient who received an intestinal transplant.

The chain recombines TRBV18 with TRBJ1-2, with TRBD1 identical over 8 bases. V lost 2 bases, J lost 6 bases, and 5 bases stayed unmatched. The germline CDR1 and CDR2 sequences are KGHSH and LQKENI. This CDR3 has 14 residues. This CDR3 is CASSPSRQGNGYTF. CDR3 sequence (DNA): TGTGCCAGCTCACCATCCCGACAGGGGAATGGCTACACCTTC.

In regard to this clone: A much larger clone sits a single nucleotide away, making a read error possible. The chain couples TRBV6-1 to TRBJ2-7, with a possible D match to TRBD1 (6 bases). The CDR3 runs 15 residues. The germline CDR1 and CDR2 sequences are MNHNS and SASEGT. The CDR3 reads CAGSSRYRATYEQYF. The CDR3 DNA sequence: TGTGCCGGCAGTTCTCGATACAGGGCAACCTACGAGCAGTACTTC.

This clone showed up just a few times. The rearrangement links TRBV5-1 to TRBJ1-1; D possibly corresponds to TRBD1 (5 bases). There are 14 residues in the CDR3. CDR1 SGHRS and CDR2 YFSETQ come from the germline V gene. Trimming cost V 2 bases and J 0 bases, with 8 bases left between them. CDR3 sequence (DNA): TGCGCCAGCAGCTTCCTACAGGTGAACACTGAAGCTTTCTTT. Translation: CASSFLQVNTEAFF.

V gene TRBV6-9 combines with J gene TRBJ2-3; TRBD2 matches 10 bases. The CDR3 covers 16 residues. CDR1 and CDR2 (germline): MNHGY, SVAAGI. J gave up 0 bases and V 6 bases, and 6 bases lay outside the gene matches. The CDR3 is CASSRLAGGSTDTQYF. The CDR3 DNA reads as TGTGCCAGCAGCCGATTAGCGGGGGGTAGCACAGATACGCAGTATTTT.

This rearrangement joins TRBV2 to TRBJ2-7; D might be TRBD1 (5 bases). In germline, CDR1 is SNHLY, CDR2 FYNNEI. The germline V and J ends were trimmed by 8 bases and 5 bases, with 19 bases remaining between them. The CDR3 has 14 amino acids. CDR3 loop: CASHQGSFGNEQYF. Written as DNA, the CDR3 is TGTGCCAGCCATCAGGGCTCCTTCGGCAACGAGCAGTACTTC.

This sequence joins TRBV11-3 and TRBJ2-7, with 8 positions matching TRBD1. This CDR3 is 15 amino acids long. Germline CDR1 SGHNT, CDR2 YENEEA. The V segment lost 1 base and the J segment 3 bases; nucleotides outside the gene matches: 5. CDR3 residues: CASSLAGQGGYEQYF. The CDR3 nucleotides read TGTGCCAGCAGCTTAGCCGGACAGGGCGGCTACGAGCAGTACTTC.

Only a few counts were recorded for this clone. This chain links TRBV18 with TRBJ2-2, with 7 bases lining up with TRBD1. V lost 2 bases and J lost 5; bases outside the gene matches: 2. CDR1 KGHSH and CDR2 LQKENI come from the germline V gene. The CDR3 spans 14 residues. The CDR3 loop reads CASSPTGVTGELFF. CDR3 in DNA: TGTGCCAGCTCACCAACAGGGGTAACCGGGGAGCTGTTTTTT.

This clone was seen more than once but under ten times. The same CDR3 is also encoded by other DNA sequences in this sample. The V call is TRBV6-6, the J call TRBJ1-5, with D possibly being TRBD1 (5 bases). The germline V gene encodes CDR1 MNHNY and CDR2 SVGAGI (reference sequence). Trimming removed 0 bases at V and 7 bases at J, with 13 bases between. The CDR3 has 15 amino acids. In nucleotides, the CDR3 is TGTGCCAGCAGTTACTCGGGGCGGGAGGGGCAGCCCCAGCATTTT. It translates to CASSYSGREGQPQHF.

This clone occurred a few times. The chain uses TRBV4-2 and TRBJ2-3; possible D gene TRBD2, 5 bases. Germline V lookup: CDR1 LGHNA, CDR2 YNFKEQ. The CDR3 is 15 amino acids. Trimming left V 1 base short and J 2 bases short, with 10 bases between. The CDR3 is CASSQGTRHTDTQYF. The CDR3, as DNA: TGTGCCAGCAGCCAAGGAACTAGACACACAGATACGCAGTATTTT.

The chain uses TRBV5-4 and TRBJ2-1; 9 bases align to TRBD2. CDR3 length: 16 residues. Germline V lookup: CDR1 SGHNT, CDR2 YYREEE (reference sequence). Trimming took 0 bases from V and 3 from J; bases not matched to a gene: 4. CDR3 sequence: CASSLGVTSGYNEQFF. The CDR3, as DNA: TGTGCCAGCAGCTTGGGGGTGACTAGCGGCTACAATGAGCAGTTCTTC.